These 2 T cell receptor beta chains came from one sample sequenced in a study of Graves' ophthalmopathy and Graves' hyperthyroidism. As the template, RNA transcripts were used to amplify TCR beta CDR3 regions. Second-round multiplex PCR came after a first-round RT-PCR that employed HTBI primers. TCRdb passed the multiplex PCR reads through MiXCR, listing each CDR3 protein once. The top ten clones hold 3% of a sample with approximately 380,000 distinct CDR3 sequences, 21% of them seen once. The specimen sequenced was peripheral blood. The receptors here all came from a woman younger than 35 with stable Graves' hyperthyroidism.

This clonotype was recorded many times. The V and J genes are TRBV2 and TRBJ1-1; 10 nucleotides line up with TRBD1. Germline CDR1 is SNHLY and CDR2 is FYNNEI. The junction had 4 bases not matched to a gene; V was cut back by 5 bases and J by 1 base. There are 15 residues in the CDR3. CDR3: CASSWDRGRNTEAFF. CDR3 coding DNA: TGTGCCAGCAGTTGGGACAGGGGACGGAACACTGAAGCTTTCTTT.

This clonotype has more than one count but fewer than ten. This chain connects TRBV30 to TRBJ2-7, with 8 bases fitting TRBD1. The junction had 20 bases not matched to a gene; V was cut back by 0 bases and J by 4 bases. This CDR3 spans 19 amino acids. Germline-derived CDR1 and CDR2 are GTSNPN and SVGIG (reference sequence). CDR3 sequence reads: CAWSVLVRGRQRRGYEQYF. DNA of the CDR3: TGTGCCTGGAGTGTACTGGTCAGGGGGCGCCAACGTAGGGGATACGAGCAGTACTTC.